These 18 T cell receptor beta chains came from one sample sequenced in a study of OX40 agonist ivuxolimab in advanced cancers. Using immunoSEQ multiplex PCR, the repertoire was profiled, and TCRdb retains in-frame clones only, with some absent. The sample carries around 61,000 clones, 82% recorded once. The sequenced sample was CD4+ or CD8+ T cells sorted from blood, obtained in a trial of the OX40 agonist ivuxolimab. The receptors originated from an adult with an advanced solid tumor such as melanoma, head and neck, liver or kidney cancer.

V gene TRBV19 combines with J gene TRBJ2-1; D unclear. Germline assignment: CDR1 LNHDA and CDR2 SQIVND (reference sequence). The CDR3 covers 14 residues. Trimming cost V 2 bases and J 8 bases, with 13 bases left between them. The DNA of the CDR3 is TGTGCCAGTAGTATAAGTTCGCTAAGGGATGAGCAGTTCTTC. Protein product: CASSISSLRDEQFF. Using reference TRBV19 and TRBJ2-1 for the parts outside the CDR3, the full variable domain is DGGITQSPKYLFRKEGQNVTLSCEQNLNHDAMYWYRQDPGQGLRLIYYSQIVNDFQKGDIAEGYSVSREKKESFPLTVTSAQKNPTAFYLCASSISSLRDEQFFGPGTRLTVL.

The count of this clone is one. The chain recombines TRBV5-6 with TRBJ2-5; D ambiguous. Trimming stripped 4 bases from V and 1 base from J, with 11 bases between. The CDR3 sequence is 14 residues long. Germline V gives CDR1 SGHDT, CDR2 YYEEEE. CDR3 protein: CASSLSGLQETQYF. The CDR3 bases are TGTGCCAGCAGCCTGTCTGGGCTCCAAGAGACCCAGTACTTC.

V gene TRBV19 combines with J gene TRBJ2-1; D may be TRBD2 (5 bases). The CDR3 sequence is 14 residues long. The V gene lost 1 base and the J gene lost 9 bases, with 13 bases spanning the gap. CDR1 LNHDA and CDR2 SQIVND come from the germline V gene (reference sequence). CDR3 residues: CASSIGPRGTEQFF. CDR3 in DNA: TGTGCCAGTAGTATAGGGCCCCGGGGAACTGAGCAGTTCTTC.

The chain employs TRBV6-5 and TRBJ1-2; D remains ambiguous. This CDR3 spans 14 amino acids. The V end lost 8 bases, the J end lost 0 bases, and 13 bases lay between the germline ends. Germline V lookup: CDR1 MNHEY, CDR2 SVGAGI. CDR3 nucleotide sequence: TGTGCCAGCTCCTCCTCTACAGCTAACTATGGCTACACCTTC. Translation: CASSSSTANYGYTF.

This rearrangement joins TRBV30 to TRBJ2-2; D ambiguous. Germline CDR1 is GTSNPN and CDR2 is SVGIG (reference sequence). This CDR3 region has 11 residues. V was pared by 4 bases and J by 8 bases, with 8 bases between. CDR3 in DNA: TGTGCCTGGACAAGCCTGGGGGAGCTGTTTTTT. This encodes CAWTSLGELFF.

V is TRBV5-1 and J is TRBJ1-3; 11 bases are shared with TRBD1. The length of the CDR3 is 17 residues. The germline gives CDR1 SGHRS, CDR2 YFSETQ. With V trimmed by 0 bases and J by 3 bases, 5 bases remained unmatched. This CDR3 reads CASSLEGQGAFGNTIYF. CDR3 nucleotides: TGCGCCAGCAGCTTGGAAGGACAGGGGGCGTTTGGAAACACCATATATTTT.

CDR3 amino acids: CASSRDRQETQYF. In DNA form, the CDR3 reads TGCGCCAGCAGTCGGGACAGACAAGAGACCCAGTACTTC. The chain joins TRBV10-1 to TRBJ2-5; 7 bases line up with TRBD1. The CDR3 contains 13 residues. Germline lookup yields CDR1 WNHNN and CDR2 SYGVQD (reference sequence). V lost 5 bases, J lost 2 bases, and 2 bases stayed unmatched.

The chain uses TRBV18 and TRBJ1-1; tentative D call: TRBD1 (5 bases). Trimming pared 4 bases from V and 0 bases from J, leaving 9 bases between. Per the germline V gene, CDR1 is KGHSH and CDR2 is LQKENI. The CDR3 sequence is 14 residues long. CDR3 sequence (DNA): TGTGCCAGCTCACGACAGTCCATGAACACTGAAGCTTTCTTT. Translating it yields CASSRQSMNTEAFF.

The chain links TRBV7-2 to TRBJ1-5; no reliable D call. The CDR3 covers 13 residues. Trimming removed 7 bases from V and 1 base from J, with 8 bases in between. Germline assignment: CDR1 SGHTA and CDR2 FQGNSA. CDR3: CASTLASNQPQHF. The DNA of the CDR3 is TGTGCCAGCACCCTAGCCAGCAATCAGCCCCAGCATTTT.

The chain carries TRBV30 and TRBJ2-7; D is uncertain. Germline V gene data show CDR1 as GTSNPN and CDR2 as SVGIG (reference sequence). The CDR3 is made up of 11 amino acids. V was pared by 5 bases and J by 2 bases, with 7 bases between. The CDR3 region has the DNA TGTGCCTGGGATACAGCCTACGAGCAGTACTTC. This translates into CAWDTAYEQYF.

The J gene is TRBJ1-1, the V gene TRBV5-4, with TRBD1 matching 8 bases. Unmatched junction bases numbered 5, after V lost 4 bases and J lost 3 bases. The CDR3 contains 14 residues. Germline V gives CDR1 SGHNT, CDR2 YYREEE (reference sequence). The CDR3 is CASSPGGGYTEAFF. DNA of the CDR3: TGTGCCAGCAGCCCAGGGGGCGGATACACTGAAGCTTTCTTT.

The chain couples TRBV11-2 to TRBJ1-1, with D maybe TRBD1 (5 bases). The CDR3 has 19 amino acids. The V and J ends lost 5 bases and 1 base respectively, with 26 bases between them. The germline CDR1 and CDR2 sequences are SGHAT and FQNNGV. CDR3: CASSQDSYRWGRTNTEAFF. The CDR3 bases are TGTGCCAGCAGCCAAGACTCGTACAGGTGGGGAAGGACGAACACTGAAGCTTTCTTT.

This chain uses TRBV6-5 with TRBJ2-7; perhaps TRBD2 as D (5 bases). This CDR3 is built from 13 residues. V was shortened by 8 bases and J by 1 base, with 12 bases between the two germline ends. CDR1 is MNHEY, CDR2 SVGAGI, per germline. Here the CDR3 reads CASRELVSYEQYF. The CDR3 region has the DNA TGTGCCAGCCGGGAATTGGTGTCCTACGAGCAGTACTTC.

The chain is built from TRBV6-6 and TRBJ2-7; TRBD1 agrees at 8 bases. The CDR3 has 14 residues. Looked up from germline, CDR1 is MNHNY and CDR2 is SVGAGI (reference sequence). The ends lost 5 bases at V and 3 bases at J; junction bases unmatched: 6. The DNA for the CDR3 is TGTGCCAGCAGTACAAGGACAGGGAACTACGAGCAGTACTTC. Translating it yields CASSTRTGNYEQYF.

About this clone: An end of the junction does not agree with germline; a read error may underlie this. The sample holds other DNA sequences that translate to the same CDR3. The J gene is TRBJ2-1, the V gene TRBV20-1, with D tentatively TRBD1 (5 bases). The CDR3 covers 10 residues. The germline V gene has CDR1 DFQATT and CDR2 SNEGSKA (reference sequence). CDR3 protein: CSPRGNEQFF. CDR3 coding DNA: TGCAGTCCTAGGGGCAATGAGCAGTTCTTC.

The chain couples TRBV29-1 to TRBJ2-3; no definite D call. Germline CDR1 reads SQVTM; CDR2 reads ANQGSEA. The CDR3 is 12 amino acids. Trimming stripped 4 bases from V and 0 bases from J, with 5 bases between. The DNA of the CDR3 is TGCAGCGTTGTGGAGAGCACAGATACGCAGTATTTT. Amino acid sequence: CSVVESTDTQYF.

The chain has TRBV25-1 and TRBJ2-1; TRBD2 matches at 16 bases. CDR1 and CDR2 (germline): MGHDK, SYGVNS. The trim removed 3 bases at V and 8 bases at J, leaving 4 bases unmatched. The CDR3 spans 16 residues. In DNA, the CDR3 is TGTGCCAGCAGTGACTCCGGGACTAGCGGGAGGGATGAGCAGTTCTTC. Translated, it gives CASSDSGTSGRDEQFF.

The chain uses TRBV7-9 and TRBJ2-1, with D unresolved. Germline assignment: CDR1 SEHNR and CDR2 FQNEAQ (reference sequence). Trimming took 5 bases from V and 10 from J, leaving 12 bases between them. This CDR3 comprises 12 residues. CDR3 residues: CASSPSNVEQFF. CDR3 sequence (DNA): TGTGCCAGCAGCCCCTCCAACGTAGAGCAGTTCTTC. The complete variable domain, with remaining parts taken from reference TRBV7-9 and TRBJ2-1, reads DTGVSQNPRHKITKRGQNVTFRCDPISEHNRLYWYRQTLGQGPEFLTYFQNEAQLEKSRLLSDRFSAERPKGSFSTLEIQRTEQGDSAMYLCASSPSNVEQFFGPGTRLTVL.